A selection of T cell receptor beta chains follows, all from one sample in a study of T-cell memory formation after mild COVID-19. Each CDR3 protein is one row after TCRdb ran MiXCR on the 5' RACE reads. The sample lists roughly 150,000 distinct CDR3 sequences, about 15% occurring once. Sequenced input: PBMCs or a T cell subset sorted from them (not recorded which). All receptors come from an adult woman who had mild COVID-19 (a few samples of this study predate the infection). Cell type and time point are not known. The CDR3 runs from the conserved cysteine through the conserved F or W. D genes are given only for firm matches. Size is omitted from some rows. Given values are once, few, many or a class for expanded clones.

D	size	V	J	DNA	CDR3
-	-	TRBV29-1	TRBJ2-3	TGCAGCGGCCTCCAGTGGACAGATACGCAGTATTTT	CSGLQWTDTQYF
TRBD1	-	TRBV5-1	TRBJ2-1	TGCGCCAGCAGCTCGGGACAGGAGTTCAATGAGCAGTTCTTC	CASSSGQEFNEQFF
-	-	TRBV20-1	TRBJ2-5	TGCAGTGCTACTGGGGAGACCCAGTACTTC	CSATGETQYF
-	-	TRBV5-1	TRBJ2-2	TGCGCCAGCAGCTTGGGACATAACACCGGGGAGCTGTTTTTT	CASSLGHNTGELFF
TRBD2	-	TRBV6-5	TRBJ2-2	TGTGCCAGCAGTTACTCGTCCCCTAGCGGGAGCTCCGGCACCGGGGAGCTGTTTTTT	CASSYSSPSGSSGTGELFF
TRBD1	few	TRBV24-1	TRBJ2-3	TGTGCCACCAGTGCCAGGACAGGACGCACAGATACGCAGTATTTT	CATSARTGRTDTQYF
TRBD2	-	TRBV20-1	TRBJ2-7	TGCAGTGCACAGACTAGCGGGACAAGCTCCTACGAGCAGTACTTC	CSAQTSGTSSYEQYF
TRBD1	-	TRBV6-1	TRBJ2-1	TGTGCCAGCAGTGAAGGGACAGGGGGATACAATGAGCAGTTCTTC	CASSEGTGGYNEQFF
TRBD1	few	TRBV27	TRBJ2-7	TGTGCCAGCAGTATCCGGGACAGGAGCTCCTACGAGCAGTACTTC	CASSIRDRSSYEQYF
-	few	TRBV7-2	TRBJ2-3	TGTGCCAGCAGCTCCCCGACGTCAGATACGCAGTATTTT	CASSSPTSDTQYF